The next 26 T cell receptor beta chains were all read from a single sample in a study of blood T cell repertoires in COVID-19. Clones were sequenced by immunoSEQ multiplex PCR, and TCRdb holds only the in-frame ones, with some missing. The sample lists about 360,000 clones; about four fifths were seen once. The source material was peripheral blood. Source of these receptors: a young man with active or convalescent COVID-19.

The chain joins TRBV18 to TRBJ2-1; the match to TRBD2 covers 7 bases. The germline V gene encodes CDR1 KGHSH and CDR2 LQKENI. This CDR3 region has 12 residues. Losses at the gene ends were 6 bases for V and 10 bases for J; bases not matched to a gene: 6. CDR3 region: CASSLGSGEQFF. CDR3 coding DNA: TGTGCCAGCTCGCTGGGTAGCGGGGAGCAGTTCTTC.

The rearrangement joins TRBV4-2 to TRBJ2-1; 8 positions agree with TRBD2. CDR1 is LGHNA, CDR2 YNFKEQ, per germline. Trimming cost V 7 bases and J 7 bases; bases outside gene matches: 12. The CDR3 is made up of 15 amino acids. The CDR3, as DNA: TGTGCCAGCAACAAGGGTAGCGGGGTGATAAATGAGCAGTTCTTC. Its protein is CASNKGSGVINEQFF.

The table lists this clone with a few counts. This sequence joins TRBV5-6 and TRBJ1-3; TRBD1 aligns across 7 bases. The CDR3 totals 14 residues. Trimming cost V 2 bases and J 2 bases; bases outside gene matches: 1. Germline values: CDR1 SGHDT, CDR2 YYEEEE. Here the CDR3 DNA reads TGTGCCAGCAGCTTCACAGGGGCTGGAAACACCATATATTTT. Protein sequence: CASSFTGAGNTIYF.

The chain uses TRBV6-6 and TRBJ2-1; 7 bases align to TRBD2. The CDR3 loop spans 15 amino acids. Germline lookup yields CDR1 MNHNY and CDR2 SVGAGI (reference sequence). Trimming cost V 2 bases and J 5 bases; bases outside gene matches: 6. CDR3 nucleotides: TGTGCCAGCAGTTACGCCGGGGGGAGACACAATGAGCAGTTCTTC. Protein: CASSYAGGRHNEQFF.

This clone was counted a single time. V gene TRBV7-2 combines with J gene TRBJ2-3; D is undetermined. This CDR3 is 13 amino acids long. Per germline, CDR1 SGHTA and CDR2 FQGNSA. V was cut by 1 base and J by 10 bases, with 12 bases left in between. The CDR3 nucleotides read TGTGCCAGCAGCTTAGAGCGAGCTGCCCCGCAGTATTTT. This codes for CASSLERAAPQYF.

The genes are TRBV9 and TRBJ2-7; D is unclear. This CDR3 has 16 residues. Trimming stripped 0 bases from V and 0 bases from J, with 13 bases between. Germline V gene data show CDR1 as SGDLS and CDR2 as YYNGEE. This CDR3 reads CASSVAARPSSYEQYF. DNA of the CDR3: TGTGCCAGCAGCGTAGCTGCCAGACCTAGCTCCTACGAGCAGTACTTC.

The chain recombines TRBV9 with TRBJ2-1; D possibly corresponds to TRBD1 (6 bases). The CDR3 has 15 residues. V was trimmed by 3 bases and J by 6 bases, leaving 16 bases between them. Germline V CDR1 and CDR2: SGDLS, YYNGEE. The CDR3 here is CASSAARGLGNEQFF. The CDR3 DNA follows: TGTGCCAGCAGCGCCGCCAGGGGTCTAGGCAATGAGCAGTTCTTC.

This chain joins TRBV10-3 and TRBJ2-7, with 7 bases lining up with TRBD1. Germline V gene data show CDR1 as ENHRY and CDR2 as SYGVKD. The trim removed 6 bases at V and 5 bases at J, leaving 10 bases unmatched. The CDR3 totals 14 residues. CDR3 coding DNA: TGTGCCATCAGACAGGGGCGAGGAAAGGACGAGCAGTACTTC. Translation: CAIRQGRGKDEQYF.

The rearrangement links TRBV19 to TRBJ1-5; TRBD1 is a possible D gene (6 bases). This CDR3 is 15 amino acids long. Germline values: CDR1 LNHDA, CDR2 SQIVND (reference sequence). Trimming stripped 7 bases from V and 6 bases from J, with 19 bases between. CDR3 nucleotides: TGTGCCAGTAATACCCCTACAGGGAAACGTCAGCCCCAGCATTTT. This gives the protein CASNTPTGKRQPQHF.

The chain recombines TRBV24-1 with TRBJ1-5, with a weak D call TRBD1 (6 bases). This CDR3 spans 16 amino acids. Trimming cost V 3 bases and J 2 bases, with 13 bases left between them. Germline loops: CDR1 KGHDR, CDR2 SFDVKD. CDR3 sequence reads: CATSDPRGGRNQPQHF. The CDR3 nucleotides read TGTGCCACCAGTGATCCCAGGGGCGGCCGCAATCAGCCCCAGCATTTT.

V is TRBV5-5 and J is TRBJ2-7, with D uncertain. The CDR3 sequence is 14 residues long. Trimming removed 0 bases at V and 0 bases at J, with 7 bases between. CDR1 and CDR2 from the germline V gene are SGHKS and YYEKEE (reference sequence). This CDR3 reads CASSLGSSSYEQYF. In DNA form, the CDR3 reads TGTGCCAGCAGCTTGGGTTCGAGCTCCTACGAGCAGTACTTC.

The chain recombines TRBV19 with TRBJ1-5; D gene ambiguous. V lost 3 bases to trimming and J lost 4 bases, with 10 bases between them. In germline, CDR1 is LNHDA, CDR2 SQIVND (reference sequence). The CDR3 is 14 amino acids. CDR3 protein: CASSMRVMNQPQHF. Written as DNA, the CDR3 is TGTGCCAGTAGTATGCGGGTAATGAATCAGCCCCAGCATTTT.

The V gene is TRBV10-3, the J gene TRBJ2-1; 9 bases map to TRBD2. The length of the CDR3 is 17 residues. The V gene's germline CDR1 is ENHRY and CDR2 SYGVKD. Losses at the gene ends were 2 bases for V and 1 base for J; bases not matched to a gene: 6. The CDR3: CAISELLAGTSYNEQFF. CDR3 sequence (DNA): TGTGCCATCAGTGAGCTCCTAGCGGGGACTTCCTACAATGAGCAGTTCTTC.

The chain recombines TRBV3-1 (or the pseudogene TRBV3-2) with TRBJ2-7, with D possibly TRBD1 on 6 matching bases. This CDR3 has 14 amino acids. The germline gives CDR1 LGHDT, CDR2 YNNKEL (reference sequence). V was cut by 3 bases and J by 7 bases, with 16 bases left in between. CDR3: CASSHEWGLGEQYF. The CDR3 DNA reads TGTGCCAGCAGCCACGAATGGGGGCTAGGGGAGCAGTACTTC.

The chain links TRBV11-3 to TRBJ2-2; 9 nucleotides line up with TRBD1. The V gene end was trimmed by 5 bases and the J gene end by 6 bases; junction bases not matched to a gene: 7. Germline-derived CDR1 and CDR2 are SGHNT and YENEEA. This CDR3 contains 15 residues. In DNA form, the CDR3 reads TGTGCCAGCAGCCACACAGGGGGCAGGCCCGGGGAGCTGTTTTTT. This encodes CASSHTGGRPGELFF.

The CDR3 DNA follows: TGTGCCACCAGTCCAGCGGGGCGAGTTGATACGCAGTATTTT. Its translation: CATSPAGRVDTQYF. The gene calls are TRBV24-1 and TRBJ2-3; 7 bases are shared with TRBD2. In germline, CDR1 is KGHDR, CDR2 SFDVKD. The CDR3 loop spans 14 amino acids. V shed 6 bases, J shed 6 bases, and the junction held 8 bases outside the gene matches.

This chain uses TRBV5-4 with TRBJ1-2; no firm D call. The V end was cut by 0 bases, the J end by 2 bases, with 2 bases between. The CDR3 is 12 amino acids. The germline V gene encodes CDR1 SGHNT and CDR2 YYREEE (reference sequence). The DNA for the CDR3 is TGTGCCAGCAGCTTGGCGAACTATGGCTACACCTTC. Protein product: CASSLANYGYTF.

This clone appeared once. V and J are TRBV11-2 and TRBJ2-7; 10 nucleotides align to TRBD2. V was pared by 0 bases and J by 4 bases, with 3 bases of the junction left unmatched. Germline V gene sequence: CDR1 SGHAT, CDR2 FQNNGV. The CDR3 sequence is 15 residues long. CDR3 in amino acids: CASSLEQREGYEQYF. CDR3 nucleotides: TGTGCCAGCAGCTTAGAACAGCGGGAGGGGTACGAGCAGTACTTC.

This sequence joins TRBV27 and TRBJ1-6; TRBD1 might be the D (5 bases). The CDR3 spans 14 residues. CDR1 is MNHEY and CDR2 is SMNVEV in the germline V gene (reference sequence). With 3 bases removed from V and 10 bases from J, the gap between germline ends came to 13 bases. CDR3 sequence (DNA): TGTGCCAGCAGTTTCGCCGATTGGGGCTCACCCCTCCACTTT. Translated: CASSFADWGSPLHF.

The chain carries TRBV7-6 and TRBJ1-1, with TRBD1 identical over 9 bases. The V gene's germline CDR1 is SGHVS and CDR2 FNYEAQ. This CDR3 is built from 16 residues. V lost 5 bases, J lost 6 bases, and 13 bases stayed unmatched. The CDR3: CASSDRDREDGAEAFF. The DNA for the CDR3 is TGTGCCAGCAGCGACCGGGACAGGGAGGATGGCGCTGAAGCTTTCTTT.

The chain combines TRBV9 with TRBJ1-6, with 7 bases that match TRBD1. There are 16 residues in the CDR3. The V gene's germline CDR1 is SGDLS and CDR2 YYNGEE. After removal of 3 bases from V and 10 bases from J, the junction contained 13 bases not matched to a gene. The CDR3 loop is CASSAKPGTVNSPLHF. CDR3 DNA sequence: TGTGCCAGCAGCGCCAAGCCGGGGACAGTTAACTCACCCCTCCACTTT.

The chain joins TRBV30 to TRBJ2-7; 9 nucleotides match TRBD1. The CDR3 is 14 amino acids. Germline CDR1 GTSNPN, CDR2 SVGIG (reference sequence). With 1 base clipped from V and 4 bases from J, the junction kept 5 bases outside the gene matches. This CDR3 is CAWSGTGGLYEQYF. The CDR3 DNA reads TGTGCCTGGAGTGGTACAGGGGGCTTGTACGAGCAGTACTTC.

This chain joins TRBV7-9 and TRBJ2-3; D possibly corresponds to TRBD1 (5 bases). Trimming pared 4 bases from V and 5 bases from J, leaving 16 bases between. From germline, CDR1 is SEHNR and CDR2 FQNEAQ (reference sequence). The CDR3 has 15 amino acids. DNA for the CDR3: TGTGCCAGCAGCTCCTTGGGGCGGACGATAGATACGCAGTATTTT. Translated: CASSSLGRTIDTQYF.

The chain recombines TRBV19 with TRBJ1-4, with 7 bases aligning to TRBD1. Germline-derived CDR1 and CDR2 are LNHDA and SQIVND (reference sequence). V lost 4 bases and J lost 5; bases outside the gene matches: 7. CDR3 size: 15 residues. The DNA of the CDR3 is TGTGCCAGTAGTACCCGGGACAGCCGAAATGAAAAACTGTTTTTT. This encodes CASSTRDSRNEKLFF.

The chain has TRBV3-1 (or the pseudogene TRBV3-2) and TRBJ1-3; D is uncertain. The CDR3 contains 14 residues. V shed 5 bases and J shed 0 bases, with 8 bases lying between them. CDR1 is LGHDT, CDR2 YNNKEL, per germline (reference sequence). The CDR3: CASSVTVSGNTIYF. The CDR3 nucleotides read TGTGCCAGCAGCGTGACTGTCTCTGGAAACACCATATATTTT.

The rearrangement joins TRBV5-5 to TRBJ1-5; TRBD1 agrees at 7 bases. Trimming cost V 1 base and J 4 bases; bases outside gene matches: 5. The CDR3 is 15 residues long. Germline V gene data show CDR1 as SGHKS and CDR2 as YYEKEE (reference sequence). The CDR3 DNA is TGTGCCAGCAGCTTGAGGGGGCTAGCAAATCAGCCCCAGCATTTT. Encoded protein: CASSLRGLANQPQHF.